This entry lists 19 T cell receptor beta chains sequenced from one sample in a study of spatial heterogeneity in lung cancer. Using its own MiXCR run on the 5' RACE reads, TCRdb lists one record per CDR3 protein. The repertoire consists of roughly 70,000 distinct CDR3 sequences, with 10% to 15% occurring once and the leading ten covering more than 7%. Time point given: sample taken at primary tumor resection. Tumor, nontumor lung or frozen PBMC supplied whole RNA that was sequenced unsorted. This sample comprised PBMCs, obtained at surgery. The receptors were sampled from a male donor with early-stage non-small cell lung cancer.

This chain uses TRBV18 with TRBJ2-1; D gene unclear. The CDR3 runs 13 residues. Looked up from germline, CDR1 is KGHSH and CDR2 is LQKENI. The V and J ends lost 6 bases and 3 bases respectively, with 9 bases between them. This CDR3 reads CASSPDLYNEQFF. The CDR3, as DNA: TGTGCCAGCTCCCCGGACCTCTACAATGAGCAGTTCTTC.

This rearrangement joins TRBV7-9 to TRBJ2-7, with unresolved D. The CDR3 sequence is 14 residues long. Trimming removed 5 bases from V and 2 bases from J, with 13 bases in between. Germline loops: CDR1 SEHNR, CDR2 FQNEAQ (reference sequence). As DNA, the CDR3 is TGTGCCAGCAGCCTAGGTCCCCCCACCTACGAGCAGTACTTC. Translating it yields CASSLGPPTYEQYF.

V is TRBV14 and J is TRBJ1-1, with unresolved D. V was cut by 1 base and J by 6 bases, with 9 bases left in between. This CDR3 comprises 13 residues. The germline V gene encodes CDR1 SGHDN and CDR2 FVKESK. The CDR3 loop reads CASSQVRGAEAFF. CDR3 bases: TGTGCCAGCAGCCAAGTTCGCGGGGCTGAAGCTTTCTTT.

The chain uses TRBV11-2 and TRBJ1-4; D ambiguous. The CDR3 covers 13 residues. The germline CDR1 and CDR2 sequences are SGHAT and FQNNGV. Trimming removed 4 bases from V and 15 bases from J, with 18 bases in between. This CDR3 is CASSSPRIGGLFF. CDR3 DNA: TGTGCCAGCAGCTCACCTCGAATAGGAGGATTGTTTTTT.

This clonotype occurred a few times. Sequence at one end of the junction differs from germline and may be a read error. The J gene is TRBJ2-7, the V gene TRBV5-1; 11 bases align to TRBD2. Looked up from germline, CDR1 is SGHRS and CDR2 is YFSETQ. This CDR3 is built from 15 residues. CDR3 sequence reads: CASGLAGGVSYEQYF. For the CDR3, the DNA is TGCGCCAGCGGCTTAGCGGGAGGGGTATCCTACGAGCAGTACTTC.

On this clonotype itself: Just one base apart from a much larger clone, this may be a read error. Here the CDR3 reads CASSLDGEIIQYF. Written as DNA, the CDR3 is TGTGCCAGCAGCTTAGACGGGGAAATCATTCAGTACTTC. This chain uses TRBV7-9 with TRBJ2-4; TRBD2 is a possible D gene (5 bases). With 1 base removed from V and 9 bases from J, the gap between germline ends came to 10 bases. The CDR3 loop spans 13 amino acids. Per germline, CDR1 SEHNR and CDR2 FQNEAQ (reference sequence).

The CDR3 loop reads CASSLGMGGSNQPQHF. The CDR3 nucleotides read TGTGCCAGCAGCTTAGGGATGGGGGGTAGCAATCAGCCCCAGCATTTT. The V and J genes are TRBV11-3 and TRBJ1-5; weak D call: TRBD1 (5 bases). CDR3 size: 16 residues. Per the germline V gene, CDR1 is SGHNT and CDR2 is YENEEA. V shed 1 base and J shed 0 bases, with 10 bases lying between them. The full variable domain, rest sourced from reference TRBV11-3 and TRBJ1-5, is EAGVVQSPRYKIIEKKQPVAFWCNPISGHNTLYWYLQNLGQGPELLIRYENEEAVDDSQLPKDRFSAERLKGVDSTLKIQPAELGDSAVYLCASSLGMGGSNQPQHFGDGTRLSIL.

The genes are TRBV10-2 and TRBJ2-7; D not certain. V lost 5 bases to trimming and J lost 6 bases, with 11 bases between them. Per the germline V gene, CDR1 is WSHSY and CDR2 is SAAADI. The CDR3 covers 12 residues. The CDR3 DNA follows: TGCGCCAGCAGTCTCAAGAGTGGCGAGCAGTACTTC. Translated: CASSLKSGEQYF.

This clonotype turned up a few times. V is TRBV3-1 and J is TRBJ1-1; a possible D gene is TRBD1 (5 bases). The V end lost 3 bases, the J end lost 13 bases, and 15 bases lay between the germline ends. The CDR3 contains 12 residues. Germline CDR1 reads LGHDT; CDR2 reads YNNKEL (reference sequence). The CDR3 DNA follows: TGTGCCAGCAGCCAGGGGCCCACCGGAGGTTTCTTT. This encodes CASSQGPTGGFF.

The chain is built from TRBV12-5 and TRBJ1-1; D uncertain. The V end was cut by 5 bases, the J end by 13 bases, with 20 bases between. There are 13 residues in the CDR3. In germline, CDR1 is LGHNT, CDR2 FRNRAP. The CDR3 reads CASGLNPTFSDFF. In nucleotides, the CDR3 is TGTGCTAGTGGTCTGAACCCGACTTTCTCGGATTTCTTT.

This clonotype appeared many times. The chain is built from TRBV7-3 and TRBJ1-1; 8 nucleotides match TRBD1. This CDR3 is 16 amino acids long. Trimming removed 5 bases from V and 0 bases from J; junction bases left unmatched: 8. Germline V gives CDR1 SGHTA, CDR2 FQGTGA. The chain's CDR3 is CASSPGQAYMNTEAFF. Written as DNA, the CDR3 is TGTGCCAGCAGCCCGGGACAGGCTTACATGAACACTGAAGCTTTCTTT.

This sequence joins TRBV12-3 or TRBV12-4 and TRBJ1-4; weak D call: TRBD1 (6 bases). This CDR3 has 14 amino acids. V was pared by 5 bases and J by 7 bases, with 14 bases between. In nucleotides, the CDR3 is TGTGCCAGCAGTCAACAGGGTCTTAGTGAAAAACTGTTTTTT. This gives the protein CASSQQGLSEKLFF.

The table lists this clonotype with a few counts. V gene TRBV5-1 combines with J gene TRBJ1-5, with 7 bases identical to TRBD1. Germline V gene data show CDR1 as SGHRS and CDR2 as YFSETQ. The trim removed 4 bases at V and 5 bases at J, leaving 12 bases unmatched. This CDR3 has 16 residues. The CDR3 reads CASSKGTGDLHQPQHF. CDR3 bases: TGCGCCAGCAGCAAAGGAACAGGGGACCTGCATCAGCCCCAGCATTTT.

This clonotype was detected ten times or more. The CDR3 nucleotides are TGTGCCAGCAGTTCACTAGGGGGACAGGGGGCAGCGGATACGCAGTATTTT. Translation: CASSSLGGQGAADTQYF. The chain couples TRBV12-3 or TRBV12-4 to TRBJ2-3; TRBD1 matches at 12 bases. Trimming cost V 4 bases and J 6 bases; bases outside gene matches: 11. There are 17 residues in the CDR3.

This clonotype was counted between two and nine times. This chain uses TRBV5-1 with TRBJ2-3, with unresolved D. Trimming removed 1 base from V and 3 bases from J, with 6 bases in between. Germline assignment: CDR1 SGHRS and CDR2 YFSETQ. This CDR3 has 13 residues. CDR3 in amino acids: CASSLLPTDTQYF. CDR3 sequence (DNA): TGCGCCAGCAGCTTGCTGCCGACAGATACGCAGTATTTT.

This clonotype turned up a few times. The V gene is TRBV6-2 or TRBV6-3, the J gene TRBJ2-2; a weak D match, TRBD1 (6 bases). The germline V gene encodes CDR1 MNHEY and CDR2 SVGEGT. Trimming removed 6 bases at V and 1 base at J, with 9 bases between. CDR3 length equals 14 residues. The CDR3 protein is CASRGTLNTGELFF. In DNA, the CDR3 is TGTGCCAGCAGGGGGACATTGAACACCGGGGAGCTGTTTTTT.

V and J are TRBV20-1 and TRBJ1-2; D is uncertain. With 5 bases removed from V and 2 bases from J, the gap between germline ends came to 9 bases. This CDR3 spans 12 amino acids. The germline CDR1 and CDR2 sequences are DFQATT and SNEGSKA (reference sequence). The CDR3 protein is CSAGPQNYGYTF. In DNA, the CDR3 is TGCAGTGCTGGACCGCAGAACTATGGCTACACCTTC.

A few counts support this clonotype. This chain links TRBV10-3 with TRBJ2-2; D not certain. Germline V CDR1 and CDR2: ENHRY, SYGVKD. The CDR3 extends over 13 amino acids. V was pared by 7 bases and J by 4 bases, with 10 bases between. Written as DNA, the CDR3 is TGTGCCATCACCGAGGACGGCACCGGGGAGCTGTTTTTT. Its protein is CAITEDGTGELFF.

This clonotype was counted many times. The chain is built from TRBV7-2 and TRBJ1-5, with 7 positions matching TRBD1. J lost 4 bases, V lost 5 bases, and 11 bases had no gene match. Germline V gene sequence: CDR1 SGHTA, CDR2 FQGNSA. This CDR3 is 16 amino acids long. The CDR3 nucleotides read TGTGCCAGCAGCGGAGACGGGGGACAGCTAAATCAGCCCCAGCATTTT. Its translation is CASSGDGGQLNQPQHF.